The rows below give T cell receptor beta chains drawn from one sample of a study of blood T cell repertoires in COVID-19. Some clones are missing from TCRdb's copy, which holds only in-frame ones; the method was immunoSEQ multiplex PCR. The table includes some 130,000 clones, 75% to 90% detected once. The sequenced material came from peripheral blood. These TCRs come from a human donor in a cohort sampled during active COVID-19. Both conserved end residues are part of each CDR3. Fields, in order: CDR3 protein, CDR3 DNA, clone size, D gene, J gene, V gene. The D gene is left open where the match is weak. Clone size is stated in some rows and not others, as once, few, many or a class when expanded.

CDR3aa: CASSLRGGENQPQHF
CDR3nt: TGTGCCAGCAGCTTAAGGGGCGGAGAAAATCAGCCCCAGCATTTT
abundance: -
d_gene: -
j_gene: TRBJ1-5
v_gene: TRBV7-2

CDR3aa: CATSNRPGYGYTF
CDR3nt: TGTGCCACCTCGAACCGGCCAGGGTATGGCTACACCTTC
abundance: -
d_gene: -
j_gene: TRBJ1-2
v_gene: TRBV3-1/TRBV3-2

CDR3aa: CAWNRPTNEKLFF
CDR3nt: TGTGCCTGGAACAGGCCAACTAATGAAAAACTGTTTTTT
abundance: -
d_gene: -
j_gene: TRBJ1-4
v_gene: TRBV30

CDR3aa: CASSSPDRVDTQYF
CDR3nt: TGTGCCAGCAGCTCACCCGACAGGGTAGATACGCAGTATTTT
abundance: -
d_gene: TRBD1
j_gene: TRBJ2-3
v_gene: TRBV13

CDR3aa: CASSAGQGTFNYGYTF
CDR3nt: TGCGCCAGCAGCGCAGGACAGGGGACGTTTAACTATGGCTACACCTTC
abundance: -
d_gene: TRBD1
j_gene: TRBJ1-2
v_gene: TRBV5-1

CDR3aa: CASSSIAGAPHNEQFF
CDR3nt: TGTGCCAGCAGCTCAATAGCGGGAGCCCCCCACAATGAGCAGTTCTTC
abundance: -
d_gene: TRBD2
j_gene: TRBJ2-1
v_gene: TRBV7-9

CDR3aa: CASSLEGGAVTEAFF
CDR3nt: TGTGCCAGCAGCTTGGAAGGGGGAGCGGTCACTGAAGCTTTCTTT
abundance: -
d_gene: -
j_gene: TRBJ1-1
v_gene: TRBV7-9

CDR3aa: CASSQERGRVETQYF
CDR3nt: TGCGCCAGCAGCCAAGAAAGGGGAAGGGTTGAGACCCAGTACTTC
abundance: once
d_gene: -
j_gene: TRBJ2-5
v_gene: TRBV4-3

CDR3aa: CASSPSLAGDETQYF
CDR3nt: TGTGCCAGCTCACCATCATTAGCGGGGGACGAGACCCAGTACTTC
abundance: once
d_gene: TRBD2
j_gene: TRBJ2-5
v_gene: TRBV18

CDR3aa: CASSEGQGSPHEKLFF
CDR3nt: TGCGCCAGCAGCGAGGGACAGGGGAGCCCCCATGAAAAACTGTTTTTT
abundance: few
d_gene: TRBD1
j_gene: TRBJ1-4
v_gene: TRBV5-1

CDR3aa: CASSRRLAGGYNTGELFF
CDR3nt: TGTGCCAGCAGCCGGAGACTAGCGGGAGGGTACAACACCGGGGAGCTGTTTTTT
abundance: -
d_gene: TRBD2
j_gene: TRBJ2-2
v_gene: TRBV3-1/TRBV3-2

CDR3aa: CASSPNSGRAGDTQYF
CDR3nt: TGTGCCAGCAGCCCTAATAGCGGGAGGGCCGGTGATACGCAGTATTTT
abundance: few
d_gene: TRBD2
j_gene: TRBJ2-3
v_gene: TRBV5-4

CDR3aa: CSVTEGASGNTIYF
CDR3nt: TGCAGCGTTACCGAAGGGGCCTCTGGAAACACCATATATTTT
abundance: -
d_gene: -
j_gene: TRBJ1-3
v_gene: TRBV29-1

CDR3aa: CAWDRARSQYF
CDR3nt: TGTGCCTGGGACAGGGCCAGGTCGCAGTATTTT
abundance: -
d_gene: TRBD1
j_gene: TRBJ2-3
v_gene: TRBV30

CDR3aa: CASSLQGNVREKLFF
CDR3nt: TGCGCCAGCAGCTTACAGGGAAATGTTAGGGAAAAACTGTTTTTT
abundance: -
d_gene: -
j_gene: TRBJ1-4
v_gene: TRBV5-1

CDR3aa: CASSGRTGGTEAFF
CDR3nt: TGTGCCAGCAGCGGACGGACAGGGGGCACTGAAGCTTTCTTT
abundance: -
d_gene: TRBD1
j_gene: TRBJ1-1
v_gene: TRBV9

CDR3aa: CASETGNVNQPQHF
CDR3nt: TGTGCCAGCGAGACAGGGAACGTAAATCAGCCCCAGCATTTT
abundance: -
d_gene: TRBD1
j_gene: TRBJ1-5
v_gene: TRBV6-5

CDR3aa: CAIRSLTSGYNEQFF
CDR3nt: TGTGCCATCAGAAGCCTGACTAGCGGCTACAATGAGCAGTTCTTC
abundance: -
d_gene: TRBD2
j_gene: TRBJ2-1
v_gene: TRBV10-3

CDR3aa: CASSQVEHEQFF
CDR3nt: TGCGCCAGCAGCCAAGTTGAGCATGAGCAGTTCTTC
abundance: -
d_gene: -
j_gene: TRBJ2-1
v_gene: TRBV4-3

CDR3aa: CASRSLGGGEAFF
CDR3nt: TGTGCCAGCAGGTCCTTGGGGGGTGGTGAAGCTTTCTTT
abundance: -
d_gene: -
j_gene: TRBJ1-1
v_gene: TRBV27

CDR3aa: CASSRGTNGELFF
CDR3nt: TGTGCCAGCAGCCGCGGGACCAACGGGGAGCTGTTTTTT
abundance: -
d_gene: -
j_gene: TRBJ2-2
v_gene: TRBV7-2

CDR3aa: CASSYVQGQVNTEAFF
CDR3nt: TGTGCCAGCAGTTACGTCCAGGGTCAGGTGAACACTGAAGCTTTCTTT
abundance: -
d_gene: -
j_gene: TRBJ1-1
v_gene: TRBV6-2/TRBV6-3

CDR3aa: CASSQPRGGLYEQYF
CDR3nt: TGCGCCAGCAGCCAACCCAGGGGTGGCCTCTACGAGCAGTACTTC
abundance: many
d_gene: -
j_gene: TRBJ2-7
v_gene: TRBV4-1

CDR3aa: CASAPSGSIEGSPLHF
CDR3nt: TGTGCCAGTGCTCCCAGCGGCTCGATTGAGGGTTCACCCCTCCACTTT
abundance: -
d_gene: -
j_gene: TRBJ1-6
v_gene: TRBV19

CDR3aa: CASSSPRAGFSGANVLTF
CDR3nt: TGTGCCAGCAGCTCTCCCCGGGCGGGGTTCTCTGGGGCCAACGTCCTGACTTTC
abundance: -
d_gene: -
j_gene: TRBJ2-6
v_gene: TRBV7-3

CDR3aa: CASSPSRGGTQYF
CDR3nt: TGTGCCAGCAGTCCTTCCCGGGGGGGGACCCAGTACTTC
abundance: few
d_gene: TRBD2
j_gene: TRBJ2-5
v_gene: TRBV3-1/TRBV3-2

CDR3aa: CASSVDRVSSYNEQFF
CDR3nt: TGTGCCAGCAGCGTAGATCGGGTCTCCTCCTACAATGAGCAGTTCTTC
abundance: -
d_gene: -
j_gene: TRBJ2-1
v_gene: TRBV9

CDR3aa: CASSVSLGLNTDTQYF
CDR3nt: TGTGCCAGCAGTGTCTCACTCGGACTCAACACAGATACGCAGTATTTT
abundance: -
d_gene: -
j_gene: TRBJ2-3
v_gene: TRBV6-1

CDR3aa: CASSLGANTEAFF
CDR3nt: TGTGCCAGCAGCTTAGGAGCGAACACTGAAGCTTTCTTT
abundance: -
d_gene: -
j_gene: TRBJ1-1
v_gene: TRBV11-2

CDR3aa: CASSLGGQGAGEQFF
CDR3nt: TGTGCCAGCAGCTTAGGGGGACAGGGGGCTGGGGAGCAGTTCTTC
abundance: -
d_gene: TRBD1
j_gene: TRBJ2-1
v_gene: TRBV7-6

CDR3aa: CASSNFQGIDAFF
CDR3nt: TGTGCCAGTAGTAACTTCCAGGGGATTGACGCTTTCTTT
abundance: few
d_gene: -
j_gene: TRBJ1-1
v_gene: TRBV19

CDR3aa: CASNHQGDSTDTQYF
CDR3nt: TGTGCCAGTAACCATCAGGGCGATAGCACAGATACGCAGTATTTT
abundance: -
d_gene: -
j_gene: TRBJ2-3
v_gene: TRBV19

CDR3aa: CASASPPRLAGVPNEQFF
CDR3nt: TGTGCTAGTGCCTCGCCTCCCAGACTAGCGGGAGTACCCAATGAGCAGTTCTTC
abundance: -
d_gene: TRBD2
j_gene: TRBJ2-1
v_gene: TRBV12-5

CDR3aa: CASSSRQGYTEAFF
CDR3nt: TGTGCCAGTAGTTCCAGACAGGGATACACTGAAGCTTTCTTT
abundance: once
d_gene: TRBD1
j_gene: TRBJ1-1
v_gene: TRBV19

CDR3aa: CASSQDVGGRGQETQYF
CDR3nt: TGCGCCAGCAGCCAAGATGTAGGAGGCAGGGGCCAAGAGACCCAGTACTTC
abundance: once
d_gene: -
j_gene: TRBJ2-5
v_gene: TRBV4-3

CDR3aa: CASSPRGTEAFF
CDR3nt: TGTGCCAGCAGCCCCAGGGGCACTGAAGCTTTCTTT
abundance: few
d_gene: -
j_gene: TRBJ1-1
v_gene: TRBV3-1/TRBV3-2

CDR3aa: CASSPFEGDYGYTF
CDR3nt: TGTGCCAGCAGCCCGTTTGAGGGAGACTATGGCTACACCTTC
abundance: once
d_gene: -
j_gene: TRBJ1-2
v_gene: TRBV9

CDR3aa: CASSTGTASTEAFF
CDR3nt: TGTGCCAGCAGCACAGGGACAGCTAGCACTGAAGCTTTCTTT
abundance: -
d_gene: TRBD1
j_gene: TRBJ1-1
v_gene: TRBV7-8

CDR3aa: CASSSPPGQPQHF
CDR3nt: TGTGCCAGCAGCTCCCCCCCCGGGCAGCCCCAGCATTTT
abundance: -
d_gene: -
j_gene: TRBJ1-5
v_gene: TRBV12-3/TRBV12-4